This T cell receptor (beta chain) derives from a study of control samples from healthy donors and cancer patients. Some clones are missing from TCRdb's copy, which holds only in-frame ones; the method was immunoSEQ multiplex PCR. This sample has 150,000 to 200,000 clones, with roughly 94% found just once. V gave up 0 bases and J gave up 14 bases, with 17 bases separating them. Germline CDR1 reads ENHRY; CDR2 reads SYGVKD. There are 15 residues in the CDR3. The chain is built from TRBV10-3 and TRBJ1-6; weak D call: TRBD1 (5 bases). The sequence was obtained from a woman younger than 35 in good health. The sample comprised blood. CDR3 sequence (DNA): TGTGCCATCAGTGAGTCGCGTAACGCCGGGACGGCCCTCCACTTT. Protein: CAISESRNAGTALHF.